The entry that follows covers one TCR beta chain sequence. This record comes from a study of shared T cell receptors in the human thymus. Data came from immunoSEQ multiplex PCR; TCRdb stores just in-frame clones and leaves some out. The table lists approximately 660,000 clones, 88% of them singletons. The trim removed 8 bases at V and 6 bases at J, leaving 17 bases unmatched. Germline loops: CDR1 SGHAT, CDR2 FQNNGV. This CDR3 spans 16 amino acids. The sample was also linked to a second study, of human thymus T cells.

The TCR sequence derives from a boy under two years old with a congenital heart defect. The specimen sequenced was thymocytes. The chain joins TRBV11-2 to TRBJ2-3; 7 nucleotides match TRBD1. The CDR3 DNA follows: TGTGCCAGCGGGGAGACAGGGTCGTTAAAAAGGGATACGCAGTATTTT. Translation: CASGETGSLKRDTQYF.